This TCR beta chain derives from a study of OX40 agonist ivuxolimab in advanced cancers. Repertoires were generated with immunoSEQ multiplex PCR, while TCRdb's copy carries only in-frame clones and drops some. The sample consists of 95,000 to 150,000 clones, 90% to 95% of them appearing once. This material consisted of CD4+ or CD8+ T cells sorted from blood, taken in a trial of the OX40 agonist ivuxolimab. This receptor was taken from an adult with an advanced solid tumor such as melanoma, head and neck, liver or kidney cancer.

The CDR3 is CASSDFTGGKTEAFF. The CDR3 DNA reads TGTGCCAGTAGTGATTTTACAGGGGGAAAAACTGAAGCTTTCTTT. This sequence joins TRBV19 and TRBJ1-1, with 8 bases lining up with TRBD1. Germline loops: CDR1 LNHDA, CDR2 SQIVND (reference sequence). The CDR3 covers 15 residues. J was trimmed by 5 bases and V by 5 bases; bases with no gene match: 10.